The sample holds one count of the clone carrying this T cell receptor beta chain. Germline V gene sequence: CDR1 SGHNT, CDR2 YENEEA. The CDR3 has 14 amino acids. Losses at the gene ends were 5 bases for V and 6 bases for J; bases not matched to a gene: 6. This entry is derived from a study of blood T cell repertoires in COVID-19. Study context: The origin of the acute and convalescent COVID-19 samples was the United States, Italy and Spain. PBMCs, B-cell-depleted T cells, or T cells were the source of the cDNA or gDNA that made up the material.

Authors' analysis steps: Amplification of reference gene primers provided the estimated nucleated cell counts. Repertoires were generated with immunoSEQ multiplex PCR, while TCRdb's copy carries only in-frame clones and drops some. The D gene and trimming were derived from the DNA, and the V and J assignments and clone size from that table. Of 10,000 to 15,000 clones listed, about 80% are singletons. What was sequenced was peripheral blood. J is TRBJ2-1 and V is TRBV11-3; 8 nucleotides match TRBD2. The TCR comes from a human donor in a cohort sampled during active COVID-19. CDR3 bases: TGTGCCAGCAGCCCCCTGAGCGGGGGCAATGAGCAGTTCTTC. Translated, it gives CASSPLSGGNEQFF.